This is a list of T cell receptor beta chains from one sample in a study of Ad26.COV2.S vaccination and SARS-CoV-2 variants. Assay used: immunoSEQ multiplex PCR; TCRdb lists only in-frame clones, some missing. The repertoire consists of around 370,000 clones, with around 83% occurring once and the leading ten covering around 3%. Sequenced material: peripheral blood, taken in a trial of Ad26.COV2.S vaccine versus placebo. These receptors were collected from a person aged 18-60 years who received the Ad26.COV2.S COVID-19 vaccine or a placebo. Both conserved end residues are part of each CDR3. A D gene is named only where the DNA matches it firmly. The size entry is marked missing in some rows and otherwise reads once, few, many or a size class.

d_gene,j_gene,abundance,v_gene,CDR3aa,CDR3nt
-,TRBJ2-7,-,TRBV27,CASSSTPTYEQYF,TGTGCCAGCAGCTCTACCCCCACCTACGAGCAGTACTTC
-,TRBJ2-3,-,TRBV7-9,CASSGKTDTQYF,TGTGCCAGCAGCGGAAAAACAGATACGCAGTATTTT
TRBD1,TRBJ1-1,-,TRBV5-6,CASSWDSPNTEAFF,TGTGCCAGCAGCTGGGACAGCCCGAACACTGAAGCTTTCTTT
TRBD1,TRBJ1-1,-,TRBV2,CASTRTGSTEAFF,TGTGCCAGCACCCGGACAGGGAGCACTGAAGCTTTCTTT
-,TRBJ1-6,-,TRBV6-6,CASSYGQVDYNSPLHF,TGTGCCAGCAGTTATGGACAAGTGGACTATAATTCACCCCTCCACTTT
-,TRBJ1-5,-,TRBV28,CANQGPGGNQPQHF,TGTGCCAACCAGGGACCTGGGGGCAATCAGCCCCAGCATTTT
TRBD2,TRBJ2-2,-,TRBV5-8,CASSLPLAGGPTSTGELFF,TGTGCCAGCAGCCTCCCACTAGCGGGAGGGCCAACATCCACCGGGGAGCTGTTTTTT
TRBD2,TRBJ2-1,-,TRBV5-1,CASSLGLAGYNEQFF,TGCGCCAGCAGCTTGGGACTAGCGGGGTACAATGAGCAGTTCTTC
-,TRBJ2-1,-,TRBV19,CASSIRGSSSYNEQFF,TGTGCCAGTAGTATCAGGGGCTCGAGCTCCTACAATGAGCAGTTCTTC
TRBD1,TRBJ1-3,-,TRBV9,CASSAGQGDLDTIYF,TGTGCCAGCAGCGCCGGACAGGGGGATCTGGACACCATATATTTT
-,TRBJ2-3,-,TRBV30,CAWSRDLSDTQYF,TGTGCCTGGAGCCGAGACTTATCCGATACGCAGTATTTT
-,TRBJ1-6,few,TRBV30,CAWSGPLTLHF,TGTGCCTGGAGTGGTCCCCTCACCCTCCACTTT
TRBD2,TRBJ2-7,many,TRBV28,CASSRGTSEQYF,TGTGCCAGCAGTAGGGGGACTAGCGAGCAGTACTTC
-,TRBJ2-3,once,TRBV24-1,CATSDIAGTYTQYF,TGTGCCACCAGTGATATTGCAGGAACCTATACGCAGTATTTT
TRBD1,TRBJ1-5,-,TRBV12-5,CASGLGQGAGQPQHF,TGTGCTAGTGGACTCGGACAGGGGGCGGGTCAGCCCCAGCATTTT
-,TRBJ2-3,-,TRBV15,CATSRYQGTTQYF,TGTGCCACCAGCAGATACCAGGGTACCACGCAGTATTTT
-,TRBJ2-3,-,TRBV27,CASSLGIKVHPSTDTQYF,TGTGCCAGCAGTTTGGGTATCAAGGTCCACCCTAGCACAGATACGCAGTATTTT
-,TRBJ2-3,-,TRBV6-6,CASSYEDTTDTQYF,TGTGCCAGCAGTTACGAAGACACCACAGATACGCAGTATTTT
TRBD2,TRBJ2-5,-,TRBV14,CASSPGTSGQETQYF,TGTGCCAGCAGCCCTGGGACTAGCGGGCAAGAGACCCAGTACTTC
-,TRBJ2-2,few,TRBV19,CASSIPLTSPGELFF,TGTGCCAGTAGTATCCCCCTCACTAGCCCCGGGGAGCTGTTTTTT
-,TRBJ2-5,-,TRBV29-1,CSVGGVGGETQYF,TGCAGCGTTGGCGGCGTTGGAGGTGAGACCCAGTACTTC
-,TRBJ2-2,-,TRBV30,CAWSDSTGELFF,TGTGCCTGGAGTGATTCCACCGGGGAGCTGTTTTTT
-,TRBJ2-7,-,TRBV20-1,CSARMGVEQYF,TGCAGTGCTAGAATGGGGGTCGAGCAGTACTTC
TRBD2,TRBJ2-2,once,TRBV3-1/TRBV3-2,CASTRAGAELFF,TGTGCCAGCACCCGAGCGGGGGCGGAGCTGTTTTTT
-,TRBJ2-1,-,TRBV27,CASSLLWANSPGSYNEQFF,TGTGCCAGCAGTTTATTATGGGCCAATAGCCCCGGCTCCTACAATGAGCAGTTCTTC
TRBD1,TRBJ2-3,few,TRBV19,CASSGQVDRDTQYF,TGTGCCAGTAGCGGACAGGTGGATCGGGATACGCAGTATTTT
-,TRBJ2-7,-,TRBV6-5,CASSYAGEKTYEQYF,TGTGCCAGCAGTTACGCAGGAGAGAAAACCTACGAGCAGTACTTC
-,TRBJ2-1,-,TRBV4-1,CASRYGASDPYNEQFF,TGCGCCAGCCGTTATGGGGCGAGCGACCCCTACAATGAGCAGTTCTTC
TRBD2,TRBJ2-3,-,TRBV7-8,CASSLVPSGSPDTQYF,TGTGCCAGCAGCTTAGTTCCCAGCGGGAGTCCAGATACGCAGTATTTT
-,TRBJ2-6,-,TRBV3-1/TRBV3-2,CASSQGMTVDLMLSGANVLTF,TGTGCCAGCAGCCAAGGAATGACGGTGGACTTAATGCTCTCTGGGGCCAACGTCCTGACTTTC
-,TRBJ2-5,-,TRBV7-6,CASTRGGGPKTQYF,TGTGCCAGCACCAGGGGAGGGGGGCCGAAGACCCAGTACTTC
TRBD2,TRBJ2-3,-,TRBV6-2/TRBV6-3,CASSPTPGLAADTQYF,TGTGCCAGCAGTCCGACCCCGGGACTAGCCGCAGATACGCAGTATTTT
-,TRBJ2-7,-,TRBV4-3,CASSHREGSYEQYF,TGCGCCAGCAGCCACCGGGAAGGCTCCTACGAGCAGTACTTC
TRBD1,TRBJ2-5,-,TRBV7-2,CASRRDRGSSETQYF,TGTGCCAGCAGAAGGGACAGGGGGTCGTCAGAGACCCAGTACTTC
TRBD2,TRBJ2-1,-,TRBV7-8,CASAPLAGVGSNEQFF,TGTGCCTCAGCCCCCCTAGCGGGGGTGGGGAGCAATGAGCAGTTCTTC
TRBD1,TRBJ1-2,-,TRBV27,CASSPGQGGGYTF,TGTGCCAGCAGTCCTGGACAGGGGGGTGGCTACACCTTC
TRBD1,TRBJ1-1,-,TRBV19,CASSPDREGMNTEAFF,TGTGCCAGTAGCCCGGACAGGGAGGGGATGAACACTGAAGCTTTCTTT
-,TRBJ2-7,-,TRBV9,CASSRPGYYEQYF,TGTGCCAGCTCCCGCCCGGGGTATTACGAGCAGTACTTC
-,TRBJ2-3,once,TRBV15,CATSGAYPADTQYF,TGTGCCACCTCCGGGGCCTATCCCGCAGATACGCAGTATTTT
-,TRBJ2-3,-,TRBV5-1,CASSVTGSDTQYF,TGCGCCAGCAGCGTCACCGGGAGCGATACGCAGTATTTT
-,TRBJ1-1,-,TRBV5-1,CASSLDLRREAFF,TGCGCCAGCAGCTTGGACCTAAGGAGGGAAGCTTTCTTT
TRBD1,TRBJ2-5,-,TRBV2,CASRRTGGETQYF,TGTGCCAGCAGGAGGACAGGGGGCGAGACCCAGTACTTC
-,TRBJ2-5,-,TRBV6-5,CASSRAGTETQYF,TGTGCCAGCAGTCGGGCAGGGACTGAGACCCAGTACTTC
TRBD1,TRBJ1-4,many,TRBV7-9,CASSLMGQGSEKLFF,TGTGCCAGCAGCTTAATGGGACAGGGAAGCGAAAAACTGTTTTTT
-,TRBJ2-7,-,TRBV5-6,CASSRGSGFDEQYF,TGTGCCAGCAGCAGGGGGTCGGGGTTCGACGAGCAGTACTTC
TRBD1,TRBJ2-7,-,TRBV4-1,CASSQQPDRVSYEQYF,TGCGCCAGCAGCCAACAACCCGACAGGGTGAGCTACGAGCAGTACTTC
-,TRBJ2-7,-,TRBV18,CASSPSAHPYEQYF,TGTGCCAGCTCACCATCAGCGCACCCCTACGAGCAGTACTTC
-,TRBJ1-4,-,TRBV2,CASTESLPEKLFF,TGTGCCAGCACCGAGAGCCTTCCTGAAAAACTGTTTTTT
-,TRBJ1-1,-,TRBV10-2,CASSERGSLNTEAFF,TGCGCCAGCAGTGAGCGGGGGTCCCTGAACACTGAAGCTTTCTTT
-,TRBJ2-1,-,TRBV12-3/TRBV12-4,CASSLLDYNEQFF,TGTGCCAGCAGTTTACTGGATTACAATGAGCAGTTCTTC
-,TRBJ2-7,-,TRBV11-2,CASSRTGYGSSYEQYF,TGTGCCAGCAGCCGGACAGGATACGGGAGCTCCTACGAGCAGTACTTC
-,TRBJ2-2,-,TRBV6-2/TRBV6-3,CASSRSTGTNTGELFF,TGTGCCAGCAGTCGCTCGACTGGAACGAACACCGGGGAGCTGTTTTTT
-,TRBJ2-7,-,TRBV5-6,CASSPDSDSYEQYF,TGTGCCAGCAGCCCTGACAGCGATTCCTACGAGCAGTACTTC
-,TRBJ2-2,-,TRBV11-3,CASSLTVGELFF,TGTGCCAGCAGCTTGACAGTCGGGGAGCTGTTTTTT
-,TRBJ2-7,few,TRBV7-2,CASSPGHLRKISYEQYF,TGTGCCAGCAGCCCAGGACATTTGCGGAAGATCTCCTACGAGCAGTACTTC
TRBD1,TRBJ1-4,-,TRBV3-1/TRBV3-2,CASSLKQGADEKLFF,TGTGCCAGCAGCCTAAAACAGGGGGCAGACGAAAAACTGTTTTTT